What follows are 6 T cell receptor beta chains derived from one specimen sequenced in a study of human T cells and chemical hapten exposure. The time point: patch test 1, 2 weeks after DPC sensitization. The treatment denotes: therapeutic diphenylcyclopropenone sensitization with weekly scalp DPC. MiXCR was run by TCRdb on the RACE reads, yielding one entry per CDR3 protein. The table lists 85,000 or so distinct CDR3 sequences, 9.5% to 12% of them singletons, with about 4.2% in the top ten. The source was whole blood, collected in connection with sensitization to the hapten diphenylcyclopropenone (DPC). These receptors were collected from a woman aged 45-65 years with alopecia areata. Some clones in this sample may be carry-over from other donors' samples.

This clonotype was recorded many times. The rearrangement uses TRBV14 and TRBJ2-1; TRBD2 agrees at 12 bases. The CDR3 totals 16 residues. Germline V gene lookup returns CDR1 SGHDN and CDR2 FVKESK. Losses at the gene ends were 4 bases for V and 7 bases for J; bases not matched to a gene: 8. The CDR3 DNA reads TGTGCCAGCAGCCCCGCCCTAGCGGGAGGGAGGAATGAGCAGTTCTTC. This gives the protein CASSPALAGGRNEQFF.

This clonotype was seen a few times. The chain has TRBV6-1 and TRBJ1-4, with D unclear. The CDR3 is 16 amino acids. Trimming took 2 bases from V and 0 from J, leaving 10 bases between them. CDR1 MNHNS and CDR2 SASEGT come from the germline V gene. CDR3 protein: CASSEIPRTTNEKLFF. In DNA, the CDR3 is TGTGCCAGCAGTGAAATCCCCAGGACAACTAATGAAAAACTGTTTTTT.

The table lists this clonotype with many counts. The chain combines TRBV5-5 with TRBJ2-1; D not resolved. Trimming stripped 2 bases from V and 7 bases from J, with 7 bases between. The germline V gene has CDR1 SGHKS and CDR2 YYEKEE (reference sequence). There are 12 residues in the CDR3. CDR3 DNA: TGTGCCAGCAGCTTTTTGGTAAATGAGCAGTTCTTC. As protein: CASSFLVNEQFF.

This clonotype turned up a few times. This rearrangement joins TRBV7-9 to TRBJ1-4, with a weak D call TRBD1 (6 bases). Germline values: CDR1 SEHNR, CDR2 FQNEAQ (reference sequence). Trimming cost V 6 bases and J 12 bases, with 20 bases left between them. The CDR3 is 14 amino acids. The CDR3 DNA reads TGTGCCAGCAGGCCGGGACACAGGGACGGGGAACTGTTTTTT. Its translation: CASRPGHRDGELFF.

The J gene is TRBJ1-5, the V gene TRBV6-4; no definite D call. The germline gives CDR1 MRHNA, CDR2 SNTAGT. V lost 0 bases to trimming and J lost 4 bases, with 7 bases between them. The CDR3 runs to 14 residues. The CDR3 region is CASSDSGSNQPQHF. DNA of the CDR3: TGTGCCAGCAGTGACTCAGGGTCGAATCAGCCCCAGCATTTT.

This clonotype came up many times. CDR3 DNA: TGTGCCAGCAGCTCCTGGGGACTAGGGCTGTTTTTT. Translation: CASSSWGLGLFF. V is TRBV12-3 or TRBV12-4 and J is TRBJ1-4; possible D gene TRBD1, 5 bases. This CDR3 spans 12 amino acids. Deletions cut 6 bases from V and 14 bases from J, with 16 bases between.